Below, 3 T cell receptor beta chains from the same sample are listed, as sequenced in a study of Ad26.COV2.S vaccination and SARS-CoV-2 variants. Documented treatment: some 20 received Ad26.COV2.S at low or high dose, single or two shots; about 5 received placebo; per-sample allocation not given. The samples date from day 63 after the first vaccine or placebo injection. Assay used: immunoSEQ multiplex PCR; TCRdb lists only in-frame clones, some missing. The sample has a few hundred thousand clones, about 88% seen once. Sequenced material: peripheral blood, taken in a trial of Ad26.COV2.S vaccine versus placebo. The receptors originated from a person aged 18-65 years who received the Ad26.COV2.S COVID-19 vaccine or a placebo.

J is TRBJ2-7 and V is TRBV6-5; 7 bases fit TRBD2. Germline V gene sequence: CDR1 MNHEY, CDR2 SVGAGI. There are 12 residues in the CDR3. The V segment lost 8 bases and the J segment 6 bases; nucleotides outside the gene matches: 7. CDR3: CASGRVTSEQYF. CDR3 sequence (DNA): TGTGCCAGCGGGAGGGTGACTTCCGAGCAGTACTTC.

The chain employs TRBV28 and TRBJ1-4; D gene ambiguous. The CDR3 loop spans 15 amino acids. V dropped 2 bases and J dropped 4 bases, with 11 bases sitting between them. Germline loops: CDR1 MDHEN, CDR2 SYDVKM. The CDR3 nucleotides are TGTGCCAGCAGTTTACTGTCAGCTATTAATGAAAAACTGTTTTTT. Its translation is CASSLLSAINEKLFF.

This clone showed up just once. The CDR3 DNA reads TGTGCCAGCAGCCCCCCCGGGGAGACCCAGTACTTC. This gives the protein CASSPPGETQYF. The chain recombines TRBV5-4 with TRBJ2-5; D is unresolved. Trimming took off 4 bases at V and 5 bases at J, with 9 bases between the two ends. Germline CDR1 is SGHNT and CDR2 is YYREEE (reference sequence). The CDR3 has 12 residues.